Sequencing of this T cell receptor beta chain was carried out in a study of blood T cell repertoires in COVID-19. At the level of the study: Both acute and convalescent COVID-19 samples were obtained from the United States, Italy and Spain. Sources were T cells, B-cell-depleted T cells, or PBMCs; the material itself was cDNA or gDNA.

The germline V and J ends were trimmed by 4 bases and 1 base, with 11 bases remaining between them. There are 16 residues in the CDR3. The germline V gene encodes CDR1 KGHSH and CDR2 LQKENI. Profiled with immunoSEQ multiplex PCR; TCRdb holds only in-frame clones, not every one. This repertoire shows 70,000 to 95,000 clones, around 90% found once; its top ten account for around 2.1%. The chain joins TRBV18 to TRBJ2-6; weak D call: TRBD1 (6 bases). The material sequenced was peripheral blood. This TCR was sampled from a man over 45 with acute or convalescent COVID-19. The CDR3 DNA reads TGTGCCAGCTCACAAAACACAGGGTCTGGGGCCAACGTCCTGACTTTC. Encoded protein: CASSQNTGSGANVLTF.